These 23 T cell receptor beta chains came from one sample sequenced in a study of control samples from healthy donors and cancer patients (dated by TCRdb to between 2020 and 2021). Library preparation employed the immunoSEQ multiplex PCR assay. Entries here come from immuneACCESS through TCRdb and include only in-frame sequences with V and J called. Some clones fail to appear in such tables; in the studies checked, an unresolved V gene covers under half of the shortfall, and the cause of the remainder is unknown. In all, the sample holds roughly 130,000 clones, and about nine tenths of those were seen once. The top ten hold approximately 2.7% of the sample. The sample taken for sequencing was blood. The receptor source for this set is a man aged 18 to 29 in good health.

The J gene is TRBJ2-7, the V gene TRBV6-2 or TRBV6-3; 11 bases are shared with TRBD2. CDR1 and CDR2 from the germline V gene are MNHEY and SVGEGT. V lost 4 bases, J lost 3 bases, and 2 bases stayed unmatched. This CDR3 comprises 14 residues. Here the CDR3 DNA reads TGTGCCAGCAGTTCTAGCGGGAGGCTCTACGAGCAGTACGTC. It yields the protein CASSSSGRLYEQYV.

The chain employs TRBV7-2 and TRBJ2-4; tentative D call: TRBD2 (6 bases). The CDR3 loop spans 16 amino acids. The ends were cut back, 8 bases at V and 0 bases at J, with 17 bases in the middle. Germline V CDR1 and CDR2: SGHTA, FQGNSA. The DNA for the CDR3 is TGTGCCAGCCTCCCCGACGAGGGACTAGCCAAAAACATTCAGTACTTC. Protein: CASLPDEGLAKNIQYF.

The chain uses TRBV6-5 and TRBJ2-6, with D perhaps assigned TRBD1 or TRBD2 (5 bases each). This CDR3 is 15 amino acids long. V lost 8 bases, J lost 2 bases, and 13 bases lay in between. Germline V gene sequence: CDR1 MNHEY, CDR2 SVGAGI. The CDR3 DNA follows: TGTGCCAGCGGGGGTGGGGCGCCTGGGGCCAACGTCCTGACTTTC. Amino acid sequence: CASGGGAPGANVLTF.

This chain uses TRBV25-1 with TRBJ1-2; no definite D call. Germline values: CDR1 MGHDK, CDR2 SYGVNS. This CDR3 has 13 residues. V lost 2 bases and J lost 3, with 7 bases in between. The CDR3 bases are TGTGCCAGCAGTGAAACGGAGTACTATGGCTACACCTTC. This sequence encodes CASSETEYYGYTF.

The V call is TRBV2, the J call TRBJ1-5; 11 bases map to TRBD1. The CDR3 has 18 amino acids. V shed 2 bases and J 3 bases; nucleotides not matched to a gene: 9. Germline CDR1 is SNHLY and CDR2 is FYNNEI. This chain's CDR3 is CASSEILGTGGSNQPQHF. As DNA, the CDR3 is TGTGCCAGCAGTGAAATTCTGGGGACAGGGGGATCCAATCAGCCCCAGCATTTT.

This clone was counted only a few times. The chain couples TRBV19 to TRBJ1-1, with 9 positions matching TRBD1. The CDR3 is made up of 14 amino acids. Germline-derived CDR1 and CDR2 are LNHDA and SQIVND (reference sequence). V lost 4 bases and J lost 4; bases outside the gene matches: 4. The CDR3: CASSKGQGATEAFF. CDR3 coding DNA: TGTGCCAGTAGTAAGGGACAGGGTGCCACTGAAGCTTTCTTT.

This clone was observed once. This chain joins TRBV2 and TRBJ2-2; 11 positions match TRBD2. The CDR3 consists of 15 residues. Germline V CDR1 and CDR2: SNHLY, FYNNEI. The J segment lost 4 bases and the V segment lost 6 bases, leaving 4 bases of the junction unmatched. The CDR3 bases are TGTGCCAGCAGCGCCGGGACTAGCGGCACCGGGGAGCTGTTTTTT. Protein sequence: CASSAGTSGTGELFF.

CDR3 nucleotide sequence: TGTGCCACCAGCAGTGCCCTGCTGGGGGCTGAAGCTTTCTTT. It encodes CATSSALLGAEAFF. The V gene is TRBV15, the J gene TRBJ1-1, with D maybe TRBD1 (5 bases). Per the germline V gene, CDR1 is LNHNV and CDR2 is YYDKDF (reference sequence). The length of the CDR3 is 14 residues. The ends were cut back, 3 bases at V and 6 bases at J, with 14 bases in the middle.

J is TRBJ2-1 and V is TRBV3-1 (or the pseudogene TRBV3-2); 7 bases fit TRBD2. The CDR3 length is 18 residues. Per germline, CDR1 LGHDT and CDR2 YNNKEL (reference sequence). Unmatched junction bases numbered 15, after V lost 4 bases and J lost 3 bases. The CDR3 here is CASSLSPSLLADYNEQFF. CDR3 coding DNA: TGTGCCAGCAGCCTATCACCGAGTTTGCTAGCGGACTACAATGAGCAGTTCTTC.

This sequence joins TRBV7-2 and TRBJ1-2; perhaps TRBD1 as D (6 bases). Germline V gene sequence: CDR1 SGHTA, CDR2 FQGNSA. This CDR3 spans 14 amino acids. The V end lost 7 bases, the J end lost 6 bases, and 18 bases lay between the germline ends. In DNA, the CDR3 is TGTGCCAGCACCCCTGGGGGGGGGCTAAATGGCTACACCTTC. It encodes CASTPGGGLNGYTF.

Turning to this clone: At one end, the junction sequence differs from germline, possibly due to a read error. The V gene is TRBV13, the J gene TRBJ1-3; D is uncertain. Germline-derived CDR1 and CDR2 are PRHDT and FYEKMQ (reference sequence). This CDR3 has 17 amino acids. CDR3 in amino acids: CASSLGSGRHSGNTIYF. The DNA for the CDR3 is TGTGCCAGCAGCCTAGGATCCGGACGACACTCTGGAAACACCATATATTTT.

The V gene is TRBV28, the J gene TRBJ2-5; a weak D match, TRBD1 (6 bases). V lost 6 bases, J lost 5 bases, and 16 bases lay in between. Germline V lookup: CDR1 MDHEN, CDR2 SYDVKM. The CDR3 extends over 14 amino acids. The CDR3 is CASRGGSVVETQYF. CDR3 DNA: TGTGCCAGCAGAGGGGGATCCGTAGTGGAGACCCAGTACTTC.

The genes are TRBV4-3 and TRBJ2-3; 12 bases are shared with TRBD2. Germline CDR1 LGHNA, CDR2 YSLEER. CDR3 length: 18 residues. V shed 4 bases, J shed 0 bases, and the junction held 8 bases outside the gene matches. The CDR3, as DNA: TGCGCCAGCAGCCCTCGACTAGCGGGAGCCCCAAGCACAGATACGCAGTATTTT. Translation: CASSPRLAGAPSTDTQYF.

This rearrangement joins TRBV13 to TRBJ2-7, with unresolved D. Germline lookup yields CDR1 PRHDT and CDR2 FYEKMQ (reference sequence). The V and J ends lost 0 bases and 4 bases respectively, with 10 bases between them. CDR3 size: 14 residues. The CDR3 DNA sequence: TGTGCCAGCAGCTTAGGGCCGGGCTCATACGAGCAGTACTTC. It specifies CASSLGPGSYEQYF.

This chain uses TRBV6-5 with TRBJ2-1; TRBD2 matches at 11 bases. V was clipped by 2 bases and J by 6 bases; unmatched bases: 6. The CDR3 is 16 residues long. The germline V gene encodes CDR1 MNHEY and CDR2 SVGAGI. CDR3 sequence: CASSYQGLAEANEQFF. As DNA, the CDR3 is TGTGCCAGCAGTTACCAGGGACTAGCGGAGGCCAATGAGCAGTTCTTC.

The chain links TRBV4-1 to TRBJ1-6, with D unresolved. CDR3 size: 15 residues. The germline V gene encodes CDR1 MGHRA and CDR2 YSYEKL. Trimming stripped 4 bases from V and 2 bases from J, with 9 bases between. The CDR3 DNA reads TGCGCCAGCAGCCTCGGGGTTGCCTATAATTCACCCCTCCACTTT. Amino acid sequence: CASSLGVAYNSPLHF.

The rearrangement links TRBV7-9 to TRBJ2-3; 8 bases fit TRBD2. V trimming: 9 bases; J trimming: 2 bases; junction bases outside the gene matches: 7. Germline V CDR1 and CDR2: SEHNR, FQNEAQ (reference sequence). There are 14 residues in the CDR3. The CDR3 protein is CASPVAGTTDTQYF. The CDR3, as DNA: TGTGCCAGTCCAGTAGCGGGGACCACAGATACGCAGTATTTT.

The J gene is TRBJ1-1, the V gene TRBV5-1, with 9 bases matching TRBD1. CDR3 size: 14 residues. The germline CDR1 and CDR2 sequences are SGHRS and YFSETQ. Trimming cost V 1 base and J 4 bases; bases outside gene matches: 2. The CDR3 sequence: CASSLLDRGTEAFF. CDR3 bases: TGCGCCAGCAGCTTGCTGGACAGGGGCACTGAAGCTTTCTTT.

V usage is TRBV7-9 and J usage is TRBJ2-3; TRBD1 or TRBD2 may be the D gene (5 bases each). Germline-derived CDR1 and CDR2 are SEHNR and FQNEAQ (reference sequence). This CDR3 is built from 13 residues. The V and J ends lost 5 bases and 4 bases respectively, with 10 bases between them. Here the CDR3 reads CASSPRGPDTQYF. The CDR3 DNA follows: TGTGCCAGCAGCCCCCGGGGACCAGATACGCAGTATTTT.

This rearrangement joins TRBV5-6 to TRBJ2-2; D may match TRBD1 or TRBD2 (5 bases each). This CDR3 spans 16 amino acids. CDR1 SGHDT and CDR2 YYEEEE come from the germline V gene. Trimming took 2 bases from V and 5 from J, leaving 16 bases between them. This CDR3 is CASSFRDQLPTGELFF. As DNA, the CDR3 is TGTGCCAGCAGCTTCAGGGACCAACTTCCGACCGGGGAGCTGTTTTTT.

The chain employs TRBV4-3 and TRBJ1-1; 8 nucleotides align to TRBD1. The junction had 4 bases not matched to a gene; V was cut back by 1 base and J by 6 bases. This CDR3 comprises 14 residues. The germline V gene has CDR1 LGHNA and CDR2 YSLEER. In DNA form, the CDR3 reads TGCGCCAGCAGCCAAGCGGACAGGGAGGCTGAAGCTTTCTTT. Its protein product is CASSQADREAEAFF.

The chain carries TRBV6-2 or TRBV6-3 and TRBJ1-5, with 9 bases lining up with TRBD1. Germline values: CDR1 MNHEY, CDR2 SVGEGT. The CDR3 has 16 residues. With V trimmed by 0 bases and J by 6 bases, 6 bases remained unmatched. CDR3 in amino acids: CASSYSMTGGTQPQHF. The CDR3 nucleotides are TGTGCCAGCAGTTACTCGATGACAGGGGGGACTCAGCCCCAGCATTTT.

The chain is built from TRBV4-3 and TRBJ1-2, with D unclear. CDR1 LGHNA and CDR2 YSLEER come from the germline V gene. The CDR3 loop spans 15 amino acids. Trimming pared 0 bases from V and 3 bases from J, leaving 11 bases between. CDR3 sequence reads: CASSQDIWADYGYTF. The CDR3 DNA follows: TGCGCCAGCAGCCAAGATATCTGGGCAGACTATGGCTACACCTTC.